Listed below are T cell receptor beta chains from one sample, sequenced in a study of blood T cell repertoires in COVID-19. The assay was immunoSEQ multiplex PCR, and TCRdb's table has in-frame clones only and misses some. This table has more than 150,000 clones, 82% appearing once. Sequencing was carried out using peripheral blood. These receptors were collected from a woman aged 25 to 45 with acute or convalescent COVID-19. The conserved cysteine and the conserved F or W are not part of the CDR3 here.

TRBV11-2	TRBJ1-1	ASSLTGAGSTEAF
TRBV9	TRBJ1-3	ASTPRFSGNTIY
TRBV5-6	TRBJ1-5	ASSLGLGGNQPQH
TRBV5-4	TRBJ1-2	ASSLVGTGGGYT
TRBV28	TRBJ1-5	ASSFRGSNQPQH
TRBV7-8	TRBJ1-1	ASSPTGTGTPNTEAF
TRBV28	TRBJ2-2	ATHSGPGELF
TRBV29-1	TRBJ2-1	SVGRQVAYNEQF
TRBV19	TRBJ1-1	ASMQGTEAF
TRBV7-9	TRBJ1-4	ASSLVGGTNEKLF
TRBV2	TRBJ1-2	ASSVAGYGYT
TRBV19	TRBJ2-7	ASSFHRGDEQY
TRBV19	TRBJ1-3	ASRDTGGAEGNTIY
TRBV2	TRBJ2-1	ASSVGTGGHNEQF